Listed below are T cell receptor beta chains from one sample, sequenced in a study of T cell changes during pregnancy in multiple sclerosis. Assay used: immunoSEQ multiplex PCR; TCRdb lists only in-frame clones, some missing. The sample includes 80,000 to 100,000 clones, 90% of them seen just once. Source: peripheral blood, taken in the second trimester of pregnancy. These receptors originate from a female donor in good health, enrolled as a control in a pregnancy study. Both conserved end residues are part of each CDR3. The order of the fields is V gene, J gene, clone size, D gene, CDR3 DNA, CDR3 protein. D genes are given only for firm matches. Rows may omit the clone size; those that give it use once, few, many or a size class.

V: TRBV11-2; J: TRBJ2-5; size: .; D: TRBD2; DNA: TGTGCTTCCGCCGGGGGGGTCCAAGAGACCCAGTACTTC; CDR3: CASAGGVQETQYF
V: TRBV5-1; J: TRBJ2-3; size: .; D: TRBD2; DNA: TGCGCCAGCAGCCCCCAGCGGGGGGAAGATACGCAGTATTTT; CDR3: CASSPQRGEDTQYF
V: TRBV4-1; J: TRBJ2-1; size: .; D: .; DNA: TGCGCCAGCAGCCAACAGGGTCAAACCTACAATGAGCAGTTCTTC; CDR3: CASSQQGQTYNEQFF
V: TRBV27; J: TRBJ2-7; size: .; D: TRBD1; DNA: TGTGCCACGTGGGGGACAGGGGTCGGCGAGCAGTACTTC; CDR3: CATWGTGVGEQYF
V: TRBV28; J: TRBJ1-1; size: .; D: TRBD1; DNA: TGTGCCAGCAGTGACGGACAGGGATACACTGAAGCTTTCTTT; CDR3: CASSDGQGYTEAFF
V: TRBV19; J: TRBJ2-1; size: .; D: .; DNA: TGTGCCACCGGGTTTTACAATGAGCAGTTCTTC; CDR3: CATGFYNEQFF
V: TRBV7-8; J: TRBJ1-3; size: .; D: .; DNA: TGTGCCAGCAGCCCCCGGGTATTCTCTGGAAACACCATATATTTT; CDR3: CASSPRVFSGNTIYF
V: TRBV28; J: TRBJ2-3; size: .; D: .; DNA: TGTGCCAGCTTCTATCGGTCCACAGATACGCAGTATTTT; CDR3: CASFYRSTDTQYF
V: TRBV18; J: TRBJ2-7; size: .; D: .; DNA: TGTGCCAGCTCACGGGGAGGCTACGAGCAGTACTTC; CDR3: CASSRGGYEQYF
V: TRBV19; J: TRBJ2-1; size: .; D: .; DNA: TGTGCCAGTACCGGGACTGAATACAATGAGCAGTTCTTC; CDR3: CASTGTEYNEQFF
V: TRBV6-4; J: TRBJ1-4; size: .; D: .; DNA: TGTGCCACGGGACTCAGTAATGAAAAACTGTTTTTT; CDR3: CATGLSNEKLFF
V: TRBV14; J: TRBJ1-2; size: .; D: TRBD1; DNA: TGTGCCAGCAGCCAACGGACAGGGGCCCTCAACTATGGCTACACCTTC; CDR3: CASSQRTGALNYGYTF
V: TRBV27; J: TRBJ1-3; size: once; D: .; DNA: TGTGCCAGCAGGACCGCCGGGTCTGGAAACACCATATATTTT; CDR3: CASRTAGSGNTIYF
V: TRBV7-2; J: TRBJ2-3; size: .; D: TRBD1; DNA: TGTGCCAGCAGCTGGATAGGACAGGGTGGAACAGATACGCAGTATTTT; CDR3: CASSWIGQGGTDTQYF
V: TRBV10-3; J: TRBJ2-1; size: .; D: .; DNA: TGTGCCATCAGGTACGAAACAGGTTTGAAAGGGCAGTTCTTC; CDR3: CAIRYETGLKGQFF
V: TRBV5-1; J: TRBJ2-1; size: .; D: TRBD2; DNA: TGCGCCAGCAGCCCCGGATGGGGACTAGCTAAGTATGAGCAGTTCTTC; CDR3: CASSPGWGLAKYEQFF
V: TRBV27; J: TRBJ1-5; size: .; D: .; DNA: TGTGCCAGCAGTTTGGTCCTCGGGAATCAGCCCCAGCATTTT; CDR3: CASSLVLGNQPQHF
V: TRBV5-6; J: TRBJ1-3; size: .; D: TRBD1; DNA: TGTGCCAGCAGCTTGGAGACAGGGACCCGACACTCTGGAAACACCATATATTTT; CDR3: CASSLETGTRHSGNTIYF
V: TRBV10-2; J: TRBJ2-1; size: few; D: TRBD1; DNA: TGCGCCAGCGGCAAACCGGGACAGGGGGCCGTGGAGCAGTTCTTC; CDR3: CASGKPGQGAVEQFF
V: TRBV27; J: TRBJ2-1; size: .; D: .; DNA: TGTGCCAGCAGTTTCGACTACAATACCTACAATGAGCAGTTCTTC; CDR3: CASSFDYNTYNEQFF
V: TRBV7-9; J: TRBJ2-3; size: once; D: .; DNA: TGTGCCAGCAGCTCAAACAGGGATACGCAGTATTTT; CDR3: CASSSNRDTQYF
V: TRBV7-6; J: TRBJ2-1; size: .; D: TRBD1; DNA: TGTGCCAGCAGCCCAAAGGACAGGGGGACCTACAATGAGCAGTTCTTC; CDR3: CASSPKDRGTYNEQFF
V: TRBV6-6; J: TRBJ2-7; size: once; D: .; DNA: TGTGCCAGCAGTTACTCTACTAGCTCCTACGAGCAGTACTTC; CDR3: CASSYSTSSYEQYF
V: TRBV18; J: TRBJ2-7; size: .; D: .; DNA: TGTGCCAGCTCACCGACAACAGGGTCCTACGAGCAGTACTTC; CDR3: CASSPTTGSYEQYF
V: TRBV9; J: TRBJ1-1; size: once; D: .; DNA: TGTGCCAGCAGCGTAGTTGGGCAGTCAACTGAAGCTTTCTTT; CDR3: CASSVVGQSTEAFF
V: TRBV27; J: TRBJ2-1; size: .; D: TRBD2; DNA: TGTGCCAGCAGCCTAGTGGGAGGGGCCTACAATGAGCAGTTCTTC; CDR3: CASSLVGGAYNEQFF
V: TRBV28; J: TRBJ1-1; size: .; D: .; DNA: TGTGCCAGCAGCCCCTCTAAGAACACTGAAGCTTTCTTT; CDR3: CASSPSKNTEAFF
V: TRBV5-1; J: TRBJ2-5; size: .; D: TRBD2; DNA: TGCGCCAGCAGCTACTCTCCCTCGGTAGCGGGGGCAGAGACCCAGTACTTC; CDR3: CASSYSPSVAGAETQYF
V: TRBV7-2; J: TRBJ1-2; size: .; D: TRBD1; DNA: TGTGCCAGCAGCTTAGTACGACAGGGTAAAGGCTACACCTTC; CDR3: CASSLVRQGKGYTF
V: TRBV4-1; J: TRBJ2-5; size: few; D: TRBD2; DNA: TGCGCCAGCAGCCTTGACGGGGCTAGCGGGGAGGAGACCCAGTACTTC; CDR3: CASSLDGASGEETQYF
V: TRBV2; J: TRBJ2-5; size: .; D: TRBD1; DNA: TGTGCCAGCAGGGACAGGGGGGAGACCCAGTACTTC; CDR3: CASRDRGETQYF
V: TRBV10-3; J: TRBJ2-7; size: .; D: TRBD2; DNA: TGTGCCCCCGAGGGGACTAGCGGGAACGAGCAGTACTTC; CDR3: CAPEGTSGNEQYF
V: TRBV2; J: TRBJ1-5; size: .; D: .; DNA: TGTGCCAGCACCGTTAGGGCAGGGAATCAGCCCCAGCATTTT; CDR3: CASTVRAGNQPQHF
V: TRBV9; J: TRBJ1-1; size: few; D: TRBD1; DNA: TGTGCCAGCAGCGTAAGACAGGGGGAGAGTTTGACTGAAGCTTTCTTT; CDR3: CASSVRQGESLTEAFF